This T cell receptor beta chain was sequenced in a study of cytomegalovirus exposure and HLA in healthy donors. The V gene's germline CDR1 is LGHNA and CDR2 YNFKEQ. V shed 5 bases and J 0 bases; nucleotides not matched to a gene: 9. The CDR3 has 17 amino acids. Each of the donors was a healthy bone marrow donor. Comment on this clone: Its antigen is as yet unknown.

The PCR employed 60 Vbeta primers together with 13 Jbeta primers. Here immunoSEQ multiplex PCR was the method, and the copy in TCRdb shows in-frame clones only, minus some. The data show roughly 70,000 clones, 74% seen once. General study results and limits: Both high specificity and high sensitivity reportedly marked the classifier's diagnosis of cytomegalovirus status. Per a prior analysis, the majority of TCR beta V segments were productive roughly 90% or roughly 30% of the time. Later analysis associated a missense DCLRE1C variant with TCR beta V- and J-gene trimming.

The receptor's source is a human donor in good health. Sequenced input: PBMCs. The V call is TRBV4-2, the J call TRBJ1-5; 8 nucleotides line up with TRBD1. CDR3 nucleotide sequence: TGTGCCAGCAGCTTCCGGACAGGGAGTTATAGCAATCAGCCCCAGCATTTT. Amino acids: CASSFRTGSYSNQPQHF.